The clone carrying this TCR beta chain was seen more than once but under ten times. What it recognizes is unknown. Germline CDR1 reads MNHNS; CDR2 reads SASEGT. The CDR3 runs to 16 residues. V lost 7 bases, J lost 6 bases, and 24 bases lay in between. The data derive from a study of T cells after yellow fever vaccination. Study background: SMART-Seq v4 Ultra Low Input handled preparation of low-cell-number fractions. Study results and limitations: Researchers noted that a small share of clonotypes showed up in both CD4 and CD8 compartments.

They built TCR cDNA with 5'RACE template switching, a step that put in a universal primer site and UMIs. MiXCR was run by TCRdb on the 5' RACE reads, yielding one entry per CDR3 protein. The sample holds some 550,000 distinct CDR3 sequences, about 19% seen once. This TCR was sampled from a man under 40 who received the YFV17D yellow fever vaccine. The sequencing used PBMCs, collected 15 days after the yellow fever booster vaccination. The V gene is TRBV6-1, the J gene TRBJ1-1, with no clear D. CDR3 loop: CASNAREIPSKPEAFF. The CDR3 nucleotides are TGTGCCAGCAATGCACGCGAGATACCCTCCAAACCTGAAGCTTTCTTT.